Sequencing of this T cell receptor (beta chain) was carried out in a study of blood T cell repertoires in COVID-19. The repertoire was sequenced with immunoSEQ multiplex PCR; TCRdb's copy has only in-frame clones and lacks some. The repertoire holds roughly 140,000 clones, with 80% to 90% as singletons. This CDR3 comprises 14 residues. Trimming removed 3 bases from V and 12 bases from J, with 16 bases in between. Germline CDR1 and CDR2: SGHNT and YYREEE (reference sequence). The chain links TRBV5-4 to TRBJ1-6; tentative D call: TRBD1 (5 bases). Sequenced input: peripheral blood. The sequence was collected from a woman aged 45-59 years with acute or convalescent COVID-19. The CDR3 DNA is TGTGCCAGCAGCTCTACCCCGGGGGATCGACCCCTCCACTTT. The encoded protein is CASSSTPGDRPLHF. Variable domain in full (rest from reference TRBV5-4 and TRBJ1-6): ETGVTQSPTHLIKTRGQQVTLRCSSQSGHNTVSWYQQALGQGPQFIFQYYREEENGRGNFPPRFSGLQFPNYSSELNVNALELDDSALYLCASSSTPGDRPLHFGNGTRLTVT.